Listed below are T cell receptor beta chains from one sample, sequenced in a study of human T cells and chemical hapten exposure. From the RACE reads, TCRdb called clonotypes with MiXCR, one entry per CDR3 protein. The sample has 150,000 to 200,000 distinct CDR3 sequences, around 15% seen once; the top ten hold 1.7%. Source: whole blood, taken in connection with sensitization to the hapten diphenylcyclopropenone (DPC). Receptors were obtained from a woman between 25 and 40 years old with alopecia areata. Some clones in this sample may be carry-over from other donors' samples. CDR3s leave out the opening cysteine and the closing phenylalanine or tryptophan.

v_call cdr3_aa
TRBV3-1 ASSQDGGNTEAF
TRBV20-1 SADGGSSTDTQY
TRBV18 ASSFFPPGQGFYNEQF
TRBV4-2 ASSQGQNYNSPLH
TRBV29-1 SVEPHPAPEAF
TRBV3-1 ASTPGQGYGYT
TRBV6-4 ASSDPSGKDEKLF
TRBV9 ASSVGGTSGSYEQF
TRBV12-5 ASGYQGFEAF
TRBV11-3 ASSLGVAGTTYNEQF
TRBV29-1 SGGQGRGEAF
TRBV6-2/TRBV6-3 ASTGARETQY
TRBV29-1 SVEYSISGTQY
TRBV11-2 ASSLWSGTETQY
TRBV4-3 ASSREGDSNYEQY
TRBV20-1 SARQANYGYT
TRBV29-1 SVVVVRGEKLF
TRBV6-2/TRBV6-3 ASSYSTRGSEQF
TRBV20-1 SAGGGTGELF
TRBV29-1 SVETGFTEAF
TRBV6-1 ASSEDLPQH
TRBV4-3 ASSQARGALGNEKLF
TRBV20-1 SANLPTDTQY
TRBV9 ASSLGAIPPLH
TRBV27 ASTSVLAAGETGELF
TRBV6-1 ASIGTGGSEQY
TRBV6-1 ASSESPSGYEQY
TRBV7-2 ASSLFRSDTEAF
TRBV3-1 ASSPRPAAEQF
TRBV20-1 SARVQGAEAF
TRBV5-1 ASTGEGNTEAF
TRBV28 ASGTGGGGEKLF
TRBV2 ASSEDPYNEQF
TRBV28 ASAGAGQPQH
TRBV18 ASSPPGGWSNYGYT
TRBV7-2 ASSFRLSAGDTQY
TRBV18 ASSRTQGFDEQY
TRBV7-2 ASSTHRVNEQF
TRBV14 ASSQDRSSPRRNWYNNEQF
TRBV6-2/TRBV6-3 ASSYLFEAF
TRBV11-2 ASSLGGAGSSYNEQF
TRBV11-3 ASSLLAGVNEQF
TRBV7-2 ASSPLTGAANTEAF
TRBV20-1 SARGGSSYNEQF
TRBV12-3/TRBV12-4 ASLGTAKETQY
TRBV7-9 ASSYSRSPYEQY
TRBV6-6 AVRSGQVLNQPQH
TRBV6-2/TRBV6-3 ASTRTRSGTGVPEAF
TRBV4-3 ASSKGDRPSPLH
TRBV4-1 ASSQGGGYT
TRBV29-1 SASRGNEQY
TRBV10-1 ASPCDRPTEAF
TRBV10-3 ATLGSGQGLEYT
TRBV20-1 SARPLAGSSSYNEQF
TRBV7-6 ASSPRTGGNGELF